The clone carrying this TCR beta chain was found many times. Antigen unknown. These data are taken from a study of Graves' ophthalmopathy and Graves' hyperthyroidism. For the study at large: Researchers obtained peripheral blood at initial diagnosis, before any treatment had begun.

Transcripts of RNA were the source for amplifying TCR beta CDR3 regions. Second-round multiplex PCR came after first-round RT-PCR with HTBI primers. TCRdb re-called the multiplex PCR reads through MiXCR, storing one row per CDR3 protein. The table shows more than 300,000 distinct CDR3 sequences, with 15% to 20% occurring only once. Study-level results: Blood contained most expanded thyroid clonotypes exceeding 0.001 frequency. Discriminating ophthalmopathy from stable hyperthyroidism, a 13-signature model attained a sensitivity of over 85% and a specificity of around 81%.

The CDR3 has 17 amino acids. In germline, CDR1 is LGHNT, CDR2 FRNRAP. Trimming removed 1 base from V and 0 bases from J, with 13 bases in between. The chain joins TRBV12-5 to TRBJ1-3; D remains ambiguous. The sample was peripheral blood. The TCR originated in an adult woman with stable Graves' hyperthyroidism. The CDR3 loop is CASGLGRTVHSGNTIYF. The CDR3 region has the DNA TGTGCTAGTGGTTTGGGACGGACGGTACACTCTGGAAACACCATATATTTT.